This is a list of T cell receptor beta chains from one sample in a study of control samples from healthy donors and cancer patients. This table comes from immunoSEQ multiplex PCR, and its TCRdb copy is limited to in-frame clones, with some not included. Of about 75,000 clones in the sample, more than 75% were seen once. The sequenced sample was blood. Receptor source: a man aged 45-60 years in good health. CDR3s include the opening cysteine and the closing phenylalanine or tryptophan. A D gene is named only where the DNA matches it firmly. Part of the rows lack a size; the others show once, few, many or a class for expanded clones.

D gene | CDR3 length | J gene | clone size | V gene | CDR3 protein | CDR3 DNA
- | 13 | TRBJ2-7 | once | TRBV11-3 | CASSRDGTYEQYF | TGTGCCAGCAGCCGGGACGGAACCTACGAGCAGTACTTC
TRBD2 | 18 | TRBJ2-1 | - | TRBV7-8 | CASSLGLAGAASYNEQFF | TGTGCCAGCAGCTTAGGACTAGCGGGAGCCGCTTCCTACAATGAGCAGTTCTTC
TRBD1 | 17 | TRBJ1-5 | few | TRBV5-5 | CASSFLPTGQTNQPQHF | TGTGCCAGCAGCTTTTTACCTACGGGACAGACAAATCAGCCCCAGCATTTT
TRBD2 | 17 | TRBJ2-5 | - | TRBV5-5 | CASSRGLAGGGQETQYF | TGTGCCAGCAGCAGGGGACTAGCGGGGGGAGGGCAAGAGACCCAGTACTTC
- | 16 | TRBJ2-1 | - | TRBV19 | CASSPQRAGLLIEQFF | TGTGCCAGTAGCCCCCAGAGAGCGGGCCTCCTTATAGAGCAGTTCTTC
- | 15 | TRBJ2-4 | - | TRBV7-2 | CASSLAWGLENIQYF | TGTGCCAGCAGCTTAGCCTGGGGGCTAGAAAACATTCAGTACTTC
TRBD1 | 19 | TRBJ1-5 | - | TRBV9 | CASSVGGRADRGGNQPQHF | TGTGCCAGCAGCGTGGGGGGCAGGGCGGACAGGGGCGGCAATCAGCCCCAGCATTTT
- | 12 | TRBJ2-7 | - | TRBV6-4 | CASPDNSYEQYF | TGTGCCAGCCCCGACAACAGCTACGAGCAGTACTTC
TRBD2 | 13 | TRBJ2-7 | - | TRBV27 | CASRGWEGNEQYF | TGTGCCAGCAGGGGGTGGGAGGGGAACGAGCAGTACTTC
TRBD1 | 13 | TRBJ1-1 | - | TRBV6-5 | CASSQGADTEAFF | TGTGCCAGCAGCCAGGGGGCAGATACTGAAGCTTTCTTT
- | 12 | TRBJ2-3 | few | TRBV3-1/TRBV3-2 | CASSQGRRAQYF | TGTGCCAGCAGCCAAGGGCGAAGGGCGCAGTATTTT
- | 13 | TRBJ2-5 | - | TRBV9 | CASSDSPQETQYF | TGTGCCAGCAGCGATTCACCCCAAGAGACCCAGTACTTC
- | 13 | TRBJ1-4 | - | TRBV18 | CASSASDNEKLFF | TGTGCCAGCTCGGCGTCGGATAATGAAAAACTGTTTTTT
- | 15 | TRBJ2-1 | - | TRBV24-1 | CATSLGGGELVKQFF | TGTGCCACCTCCTTAGGTGGCGGAGAATTAGTCAAGCAGTTCTTC
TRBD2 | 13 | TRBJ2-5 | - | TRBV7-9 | CASTTSGSETQYF | TGTGCCAGCACAACTAGCGGGAGCGAGACCCAGTACTTC
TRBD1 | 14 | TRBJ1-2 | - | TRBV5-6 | CASSSYTGAYGYTF | TGTGCCAGCAGCTCCTACACAGGGGCCTATGGCTACACCTTC
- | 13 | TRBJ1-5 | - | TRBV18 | CASSPYPDQPQHF | TGTGCCAGCTCACCGTACCCGGATCAGCCCCAGCATTTT
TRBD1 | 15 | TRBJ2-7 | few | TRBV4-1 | CASSQGDREVDEQYF | TGCGCCAGCAGCCAAGGCGACAGGGAAGTGGACGAGCAGTACTTC
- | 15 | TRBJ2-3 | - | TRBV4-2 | CASSQPDLESDTQYF | TGTGCCAGCAGCCAACCGGATCTCGAGTCAGATACGCAGTATTTT
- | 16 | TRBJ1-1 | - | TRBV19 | CASSIPGAGVNTEAFF | TGTGCCAGTAGTATCCCGGGGGCGGGGGTGAACACTGAAGCTTTCTTT
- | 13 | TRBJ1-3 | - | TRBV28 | CASRMHSGNTIYF | TGTGCCAGCAGGATGCACTCTGGAAACACCATATATTTT
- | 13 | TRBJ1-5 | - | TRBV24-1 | CATTAGVDQPQHF | TGTGCCACCACCGCCGGGGTGGATCAGCCCCAGCATTTT
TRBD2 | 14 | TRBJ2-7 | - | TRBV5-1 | CASSLMTSGYEQYF | TGCGCCAGCAGCTTGATGACTAGCGGGTACGAGCAGTACTTC
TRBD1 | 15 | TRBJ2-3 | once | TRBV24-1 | CATSGWDRGRDTQYF | TGTGCCACCAGTGGTTGGGACAGGGGGCGGGATACGCAGTATTTT
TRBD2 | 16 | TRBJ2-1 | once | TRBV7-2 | CASSLTPGLAGNEQFF | TGTGCCAGCAGCCTCACACCGGGACTAGCGGGAAATGAGCAGTTCTTC
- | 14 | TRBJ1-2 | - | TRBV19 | CASTSWTLGPGYTF | TGTGCCAGTACCTCATGGACCCTGGGACCTGGCTACACCTTC
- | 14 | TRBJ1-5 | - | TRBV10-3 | CAISDYDSNQPQHF | TGTGCCATCAGTGATTACGATAGCAATCAGCCCCAGCATTTT
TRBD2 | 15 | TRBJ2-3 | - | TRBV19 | CASSGLAGVVNTQYF | TGTGCCAGTTCGGGACTAGCGGGGGTGGTGAATACGCAGTATTTT
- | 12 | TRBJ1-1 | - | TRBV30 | CAWSVGGTEAFF | TGTGCCTGGAGTGTAGGGGGCACTGAAGCTTTCTTT
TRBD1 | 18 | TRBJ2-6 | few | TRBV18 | CASSPIRQGTGGANVLTF | TGTGCCAGCTCACCGATCCGACAGGGCACTGGTGGGGCCAACGTCCTGACTTTC
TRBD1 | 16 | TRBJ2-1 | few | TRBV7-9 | CASSLAAGRGQNEQFF | TGTGCCAGCAGCTTAGCGGCGGGTAGGGGGCAGAATGAGCAGTTCTTC
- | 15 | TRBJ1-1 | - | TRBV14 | CASSQDNWMNTEAFF | TGTGCCAGCAGCCAAGATAATTGGATGAACACTGAAGCTTTCTTT
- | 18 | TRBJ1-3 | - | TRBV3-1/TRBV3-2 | CASSQKPRTGLSGNTIYF | TGTGCCAGCAGCCAAAAGCCCCGTACAGGGCTCTCTGGAAACACCATATATTTT
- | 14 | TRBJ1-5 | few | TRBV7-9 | CASSSQQGSQPQHF | TGTGCCAGCAGCTCACAACAGGGCTCCCAGCCCCAGCATTTT
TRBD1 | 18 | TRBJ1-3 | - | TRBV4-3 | CASSHSPGQASSGNTIYF | TGCGCCAGCAGCCATTCCCCGGGACAGGCTTCCTCTGGAAACACCATATATTTT
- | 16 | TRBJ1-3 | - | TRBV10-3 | CAISDLDGSSGNTIYF | TGTGCCATCAGTGATTTAGATGGTAGCTCTGGAAACACCATATATTTT
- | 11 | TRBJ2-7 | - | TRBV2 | CASSPGHEQYF | TGTGCCAGCAGTCCAGGTCACGAGCAGTACTTC
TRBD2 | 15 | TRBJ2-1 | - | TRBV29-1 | CSVDGLAGDRNEQFF | TGCAGCGTTGACGGACTAGCGGGAGATAGAAATGAGCAGTTCTTC
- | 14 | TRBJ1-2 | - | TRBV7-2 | CASSLEWSGNGYTF | TGTGCCAGCAGCTTAGAATGGTCAGGGAATGGCTACACCTTC
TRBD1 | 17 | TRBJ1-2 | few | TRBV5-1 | CASSAPGQGAIGDGYTF | TGCGCCAGCAGCGCCCCGGGACAGGGGGCGATCGGTGATGGCTACACCTTC
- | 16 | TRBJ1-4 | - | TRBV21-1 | CASTPVIRVVIEKLFF | TGTGCCAGCACCCCGGTTATCAGGGTGGTAATAGAAAAACTGTTTTTT
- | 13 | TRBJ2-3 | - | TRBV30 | CAWSGQPTDTQYF | TGTGCCTGGAGTGGCCAACCCACAGATACGCAGTATTTT
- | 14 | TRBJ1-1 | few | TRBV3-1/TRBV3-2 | CASSQGLLNTEAFF | TGTGCCAGCAGCCAAGGACTTTTGAACACTGAAGCTTTCTTT
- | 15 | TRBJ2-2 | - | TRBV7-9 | CASSLGLANTGELFF | TGTGCCAGCAGCTTAGGGCTAGCGAACACCGGGGAGCTGTTTTTT
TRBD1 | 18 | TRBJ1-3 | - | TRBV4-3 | CASSQTLRGQGALNTIYF | TGCGCCAGCAGCCAAACTCTCCGCGGACAGGGGGCCCTAAACACCATATATTTT
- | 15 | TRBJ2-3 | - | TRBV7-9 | CASSSFISSTDTQYF | TGTGCCAGCAGCTCCTTCATCTCTAGCACAGATACGCAGTATTTT
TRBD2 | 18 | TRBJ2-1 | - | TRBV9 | CASSVAPGGAGINNEQFF | TGTGCCAGCAGCGTAGCTCCGGGGGGAGCTGGTATCAACAATGAGCAGTTCTTC
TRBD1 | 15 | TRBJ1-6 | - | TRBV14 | CASSLRGQGNSPLHF | TGTGCCAGCAGCCTACGGGGACAGGGAAATTCACCCCTCCACTTT
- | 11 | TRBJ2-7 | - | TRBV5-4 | CASSLFYEQYF | TGTGCCAGCAGCTTGTTCTACGAGCAGTACTTC
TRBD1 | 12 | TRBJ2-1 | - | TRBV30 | CAWRSRGREQFF | TGTGCCTGGAGATCCAGGGGGCGAGAGCAGTTCTTC
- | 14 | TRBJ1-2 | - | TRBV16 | CASSPSGLRHGYTF | TGTGCCAGCAGCCCCTCGGGCCTAAGACATGGCTACACCTTC
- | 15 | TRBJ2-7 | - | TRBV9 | CASSVRVPPSYEQYF | TGTGCCAGCAGCGTTAGGGTCCCCCCCTCCTACGAGCAGTACTTC
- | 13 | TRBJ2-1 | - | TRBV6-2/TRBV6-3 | CASSYWVRNEQFF | TGTGCCAGCAGTTATTGGGTGAGGAATGAGCAGTTCTTC
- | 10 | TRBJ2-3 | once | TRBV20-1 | CSPTTDTQYF | TGCAGTCCCACTACAGATACGCAGTATTTT
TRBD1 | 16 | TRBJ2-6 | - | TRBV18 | CASSPGQGFGANVLTF | TGTGCCAGCTCACCGGGACAGGGATTTGGGGCCAACGTCCTGACTTTC
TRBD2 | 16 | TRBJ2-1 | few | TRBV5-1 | CASSLEGGGRAGEQFF | TGCGCCAGCAGTCTGGAAGGGGGCGGGAGGGCAGGAGAGCAGTTCTTC
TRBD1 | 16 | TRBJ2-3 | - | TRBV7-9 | CASSLGQGVRADTQYF | TGTGCCAGCAGCTTAGGACAGGGGGTGCGGGCAGATACGCAGTATTTT
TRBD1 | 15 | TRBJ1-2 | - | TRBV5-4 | CASSLGGTGVYGYTF | TGTGCCAGCAGCCTGGGAGGGACAGGGGTTTATGGCTACACCTTC